Sequencing of this T cell receptor (beta chain) was carried out in a study of PD-L1 blockade in urothelial cancer (dated by TCRdb to 2016 to 2017). Context from the whole study: Every patient began therapy in 2014 and was given atezolizumab 1,200 mg intravenously every 3 weeks. Durable clinical benefit was defined as a progression-free survival longer than 6 months, and TCR features were additionally tested against progression-free survival and overall survival. The study, an exploratory multi-omic analysis, examined somatic, immune and clinical correlates of response to PD-L1 blockade with atezolizumab in urothelial cancer. Twenty-five of 29 patients were identified as males with urothelial cancer of bladder origin, and a prior smoking history was reported by 18 of 29 patients. Blood samples gave a median of roughly 150,000 T cells and 80,000 to 95,000 unique TCRs, with a median clonality of approximately 0.08. Blood samples were analyzed 3 weeks after the start of treatment (second dose) and 6 weeks after the start of treatment. Patients had an ECOG performance status of 0 or 1 and had received between 0 and 3 prior chemotherapy regimens. Pretreatment tumor samples, along with matched peripheral blood serially collected before and after atezolizumab treatment, were subjected to TCR sequencing. Approximately 29 patients had pretreatment blood TCR-seq, about 24 had at least one posttreatment blood collection, and about 24 had tumor TCR-seq. Under 10 patients achieved durable clinical benefit and approximately 20 did not. In the same patients, whole exome sequencing and RNA sequencing of pretreatment tumors were performed in addition to TCR sequencing.

As concerns this clone: The target of this receptor is not known. No quality values exist for individual bases; no much larger clone is one base distant.

V is trimmed back by 3 bases and J by 0 bases, and the junction contains 1 base that no gene match accounts for. The CDR3, from cysteine to phenylalanine, totals 17 residues. The DNA shown is the 51-base CDR3, in frame from base 1. Looking up the germline V gene yields CDR1 LGHNA and CDR2 YSLEER. To estimate absolute template abundance from read counts, synthetic TCR analog templates were spiked into each PCR. The immunoSEQ assay used bias-controlled V and J gene primers to amplify TCRbeta CDR3 regions from genomic DNA. Sequencing of rearranged TCRbeta segments was performed at approximately 20X coverage. From the authors' description of their analysis: Sequencing errors were corrected by clustering and CDR3s were annotated against IMGT to assign V, D and J genes. Only productive TCRbeta rearrangements were used in downstream analyses, excluding out-of-frame or stop-codon sequences. Clonality was calculated as one minus the Shannon entropy normalized by the log of the number of unique productive sequences. Fisher's exact test with Benjamini-Hochberg correction, at a threshold of adjusted p below 0.01, was used to find clones that differed between time points or between blood and tumor. In TCRdb, the immuneACCESS table is reduced to in-frame sequences with V and J assigned. These tables do not hold every clone; where another copy was compared, an unresolved V gene accounts for under half, and the others remain unexplained. The V and J calls and the clone size are those of that table, but D and trimming were determined from the DNA. Counted in this sample were about 88,000 clones; 90% to 95% of them appeared once. The biggest ten clones account for approximately 9% of the sample.

The cohort comprised 30 or so patients with locally advanced or metastatic urothelial carcinoma treated at Memorial Sloan Kettering on a trial protocol. Peripheral blood mononuclear cells were collected pretreatment and during treatment, with between 1 and 8 total time points obtained per patient. The Qiagen DNeasy Blood extraction kit was used to purify genomic DNA from total PBMCs and tumor samples. PBMCs were collected pretreatment and during treatment, and were isolated and stored as previously described. On the study overall, not on this receptor specifically: Because the sample size was small (n of about 29) and many of the analyses were exploratory, the results are meant to be hypothesis-generating. Patients with durable benefit showed greater expansion of tumor-associated TCR clones in peripheral blood 3 weeks after starting treatment (n of about 20, p = 0.022). A pretreatment peripheral blood TCR clonality below the median was linked to improved progression-free and overall survival.

This TCR was recovered from a man aged 55 to 70 with urothelial cancer. The material was PBMCs, obtained around atezolizumab (anti-PD-L1) treatment. The V gene is TRBV4-3 and the J gene is TRBJ2-1; TRBD2 agrees with 14 junctional bases. The CDR3 protein: CASSQGTSGSSYNEQFF. In nucleotides, the sequence is TGCGCCAGCAGCCAGGGGACTAGCGGGAGCTCCTACAATGAGCAGTTCTTC.